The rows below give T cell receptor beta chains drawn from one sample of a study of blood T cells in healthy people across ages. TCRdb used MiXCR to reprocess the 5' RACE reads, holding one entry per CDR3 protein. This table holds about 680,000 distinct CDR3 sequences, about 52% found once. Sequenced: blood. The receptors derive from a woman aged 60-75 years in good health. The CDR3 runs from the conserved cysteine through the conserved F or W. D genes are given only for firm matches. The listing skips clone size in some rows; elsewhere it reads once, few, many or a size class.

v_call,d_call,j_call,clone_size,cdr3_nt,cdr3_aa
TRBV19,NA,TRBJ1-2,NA,TGTGCCAGTAGCCCCCCGGGGAGGGTATCTGGCTACACCTTC,CASSPPGRVSGYTF
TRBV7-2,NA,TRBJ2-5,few,TGTGCCAGCAGCCACCTAGTAAGGACCGTAGACCGCGTGGCCCAGTACTTC,CASSHLVRTVDRVAQYF
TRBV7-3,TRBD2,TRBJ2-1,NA,TGTGCCAGCAGCTTAACTAGCGGGAGTGGGGCTGAGCAGTTCTTC,CASSLTSGSGAEQFF
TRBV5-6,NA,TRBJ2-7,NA,TGTGCCAGCAGCTTAGGGAACCAGGAGCAGTACTTC,CASSLGNQEQYF
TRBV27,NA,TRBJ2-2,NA,TGTGCCAGCAGGGGTTTAGGTGGCACCGGGGAGCTGTTTTTT,CASRGLGGTGELFF
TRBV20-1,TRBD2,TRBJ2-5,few,TGCAGTGCAATCGTGAGCGGGAGGTCGAGACAAGAGACCCAGTACTTC,CSAIVSGRSRQETQYF
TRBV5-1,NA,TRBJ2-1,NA,TGCGCCAGCAGAGTTGAGGATTTCGCCTACAATGAGCAGTTCTTC,CASRVEDFAYNEQFF
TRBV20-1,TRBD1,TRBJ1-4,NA,TGCAGTGCTAGAGGGTCACGGACAGGGTATGAAAAACTGTTTTTT,CSARGSRTGYEKLFF
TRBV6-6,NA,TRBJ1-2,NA,TGTGCCAGCAGGAGGGAACGCTACACCTTC,CASRRERYTF
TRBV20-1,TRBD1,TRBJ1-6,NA,TGCAGTGCTAAAGGACAGGGGGGTTCACCCCTCCACTTT,CSAKGQGGSPLHF
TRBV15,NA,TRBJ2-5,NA,TGTGCCACGCAGCACGGGCGACAAGAGACCCAGTACTTC,CATQHGRQETQYF
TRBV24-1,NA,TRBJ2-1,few,TGTGCCACCACGGCTGGAGACAGCGCCGACAATGAGCAGTTCTTC,CATTAGDSADNEQFF
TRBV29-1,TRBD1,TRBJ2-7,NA,TGCAGTGTGGGGGGGACAGGGCGAAGGGGTGTGCAGTACTTC,CSVGGTGRRGVQYF
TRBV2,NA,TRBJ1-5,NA,TGTGCCAGCACCCAGGGGACTAGTGTTCAGCCCCAGCATTTT,CASTQGTSVQPQHF
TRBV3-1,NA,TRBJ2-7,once,TGTGCCAGCAGCCAAGGTGGTGAGTACGAGCAGTACTTC,CASSQGGEYEQYF
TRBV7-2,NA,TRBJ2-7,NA,TGTGCCAGCAGCCTAGCGAGAGGGAAATACAATGAGCAGTACTTC,CASSLARGKYNEQYF
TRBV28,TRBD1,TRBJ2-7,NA,TGTGCCAGCCGGGACAGCGCCTACGAGCAGTACTTC,CASRDSAYEQYF
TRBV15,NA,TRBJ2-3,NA,TGTGCCACCAGCCCGGGACCGGGACTCATCACAGATACGCAGTATTTT,CATSPGPGLITDTQYF
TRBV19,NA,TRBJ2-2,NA,TGTGCCAGTAGCCCCAGAAGATCCGACACCGGGGAGCTGTTTTTT,CASSPRRSDTGELFF
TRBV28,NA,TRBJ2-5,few,TGTGCCAGCAGTTTATCGGGGTTCGAGACCCAGTACTTC,CASSLSGFETQYF
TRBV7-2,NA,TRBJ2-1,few,TGTGCCAGCAGCCCAGCTCTGGGACTCTACAATGAGCAGTTCTTC,CASSPALGLYNEQFF
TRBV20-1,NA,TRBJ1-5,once,TGCAGTGCGTCCAGGACAGCGAATAGCAATCAGCCCCAGCATTTT,CSASRTANSNQPQHF
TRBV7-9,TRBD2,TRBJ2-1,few,TGTGCCAGCAGCAGACTAGCGGGAGGGCCGGGCAATGAGCAGTTCTTC,CASSRLAGGPGNEQFF
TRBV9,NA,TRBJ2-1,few,TGTGCCAGCAGCCTACTCCTAGCCAGGAACAATGAGCAGTTCTTC,CASSLLLARNNEQFF
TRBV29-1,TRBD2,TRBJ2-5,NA,TGCAGCTCAAGGGACTACAATGAGCAGTACTTC,CSSRDYNEQYF
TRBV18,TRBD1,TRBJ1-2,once,TGTGCCAGCTCACCAATAGACAGGGACTATGGCTACACCTTC,CASSPIDRDYGYTF
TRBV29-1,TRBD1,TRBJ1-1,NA,TGCAGCGTTCGTACAGGGGGTGGGACTGAGGCTTTCTTT,CSVRTGGGTEAFF
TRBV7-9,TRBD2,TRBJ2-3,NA,TGTGCCAGCAGCCCGTCTAGCGGGGCTAGCACAGATACGCAGTATTTT,CASSPSSGASTDTQYF
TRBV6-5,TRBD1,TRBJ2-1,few,TGTGCCAGCAGTAACAGGGGGCTAAATGAGCAGTTCTTC,CASSNRGLNEQFF
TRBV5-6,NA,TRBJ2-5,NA,TGTGCCAGCTGCCTCTACACGGGATTCTTCCAAGAGACCCAGTACTTC,CASCLYTGFFQETQYF
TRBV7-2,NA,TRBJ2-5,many,TGTGCCAGCAGCTTAGTCAGGGAGACCCAGTACTTC,CASSLVRETQYF
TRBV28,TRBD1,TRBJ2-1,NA,TGTGCCAGCAGCGCCTGGGACAGGGGTGGAGAGCAGTTCTTC,CASSAWDRGGEQFF
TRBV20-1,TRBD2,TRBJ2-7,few,TGCAGTGCTAACACAGCTAGCGGGAGTAATTACGAGCAGTACTTC,CSANTASGSNYEQYF
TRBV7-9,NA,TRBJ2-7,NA,TGTGCCAGCAGCCCCGCCATAGGGAAAGCCTACGAGCAGTACTTC,CASSPAIGKAYEQYF
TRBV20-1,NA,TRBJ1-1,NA,TGCAGTGCTAGAGATGCGGGGGGGGTGAACACTGAAGCTTTCTTT,CSARDAGGVNTEAFF
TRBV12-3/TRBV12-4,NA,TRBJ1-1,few,TGTGCCAGCAGTCCCCCCGACCTCACGGACAACCTGTCCTGGGGCACTGAAGCTTTCTTT,CASSPPDLTDNLSWGTEAFF
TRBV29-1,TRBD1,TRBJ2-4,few,TGCAGTATTTATACGGGACAGGGGGCGTGGGAGCAGTACTTC,CSIYTGQGAWEQYF
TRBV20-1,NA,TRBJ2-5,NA,TGCAGTGCTAGAGGGGCGAGAAACTACAATGAGCAGTACTTC,CSARGARNYNEQYF
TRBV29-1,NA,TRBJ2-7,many,TGCAGCGTTGAGGGCACCTACGAGCAGTACTTC,CSVEGTYEQYF
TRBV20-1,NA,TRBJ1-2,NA,TGCAGTGCTAGTCCTACCGGGGGAGGGTATGGCTACACCTTC,CSASPTGGGYGYTF
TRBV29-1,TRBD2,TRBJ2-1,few,TGCAGCGTTGGTTGGGGGGGGGATAGCTACAATGAGCAGTTCTTC,CSVGWGGDSYNEQFF
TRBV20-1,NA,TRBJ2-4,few,TGCAGTGCTAGAGATGAGGGGGGCGACATTCAGTACTTC,CSARDEGGDIQYF
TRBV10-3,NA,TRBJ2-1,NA,TGTGCCATCAGCGGGTCAAACAATGAGCAGTTCTTC,CAISGSNNEQFF
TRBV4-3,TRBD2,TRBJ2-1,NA,TGCGCCAGCAGCCAAGTATGGAGGGAGGGACTAGCGGGGACGAGACCGTCCTACAATGAGCAGTTCTTC,CASSQVWREGLAGTRPSYNEQFF
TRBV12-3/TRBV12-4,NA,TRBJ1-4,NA,TGTGCCAGCAGTTTAAAGGGTTCGAATGAAAAACTGTTTTTT,CASSLKGSNEKLFF
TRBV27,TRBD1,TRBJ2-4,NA,TGTGCCAGCAGCCCGGGACAGGGGACGGGGGAGCAGTACTTC,CASSPGQGTGEQYF
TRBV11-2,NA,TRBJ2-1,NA,TGTGCCAGCAGCTCGCTGAGAGACGGACGTTACAATGAGCAGTTCTTC,CASSSLRDGRYNEQFF
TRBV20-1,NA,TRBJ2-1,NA,TGCAGTGCTGGAGACTTGATCGGATCTGAGCAGTTCTTC,CSAGDLIGSEQFF
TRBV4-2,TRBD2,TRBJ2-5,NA,TGTGCCAGCGGGGCGGGAGGGAAACAAGAGACCCAGTACTTC,CASGAGGKQETQYF
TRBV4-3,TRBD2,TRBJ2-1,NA,TGCGCCAGCTCTGAGGGAGGGGCATATGAGCAGTTCTTC,CASSEGGAYEQFF
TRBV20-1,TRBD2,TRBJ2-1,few,TGCAGTGCTAGAGGGGGACTAGCGGGAGGACCTACCTACAATGAGCAGTTCTTC,CSARGGLAGGPTYNEQFF
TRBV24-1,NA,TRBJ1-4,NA,TGTGCCACCAGTGATACCCGGGGCCCTAATGAAAAACTGTTTTTT,CATSDTRGPNEKLFF
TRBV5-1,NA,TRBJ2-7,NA,TGCGCCAGCAGCGCCGGGGACTACGAGCAGTACTTC,CASSAGDYEQYF
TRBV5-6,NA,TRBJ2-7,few,TGTGCCAGCAGCTTGGGCCCGTCGTCACCCCAGTACGAGCAGTACTTC,CASSLGPSSPQYEQYF
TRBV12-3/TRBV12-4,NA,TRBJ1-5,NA,TGTGCCAGCAGTGGTAGCGGGAATCAGCCCCAGCATTTT,CASSGSGNQPQHF